Given below is one TCR beta chain in context. Its antigen is unknown. The germline gives CDR1 SNHLY, CDR2 FYNNEI. CDR3 size: 12 residues. Those CD8+ T cells considered naive were CD45RO-CCR7+CD27+CD95-. The data were taken from a study of CXCR3-negative and CXCR3-positive naive CD8 T cells. Across the study: Sequencing yielded approximately 150 million TRB reads, roughly 1.5 +/- 0.3 million per library. Study-wide findings and caveats: In CXCR3-positive naive cells, the TRB CDR3s were more hydrophobic than in CXCR3-negative naive cells.

The authors prepared UMI-labeled TRB cDNA libraries by 5' RACE. Following a re-call of the 5' RACE reads, TCRdb has one entry per CDR3 protein and lacks DNA. Recorded for this sample: over 35,000 distinct CDR3 sequences. The chain uses TRBV2 and TRBJ2-6. This receptor was taken from a human donor in good health. Some clones in this sample may be carry-over from other donors' samples. The sequencing input was naive CXCR3- CD8+ T cells from blood. Described subset: CD45RO-CCR7+CD27+CD95- naive CD8+ T cells lacking CXCR3 (TNR3-). This CDR3 reads CASSAGANVLTF. Together with reference TRBV2 and TRBJ2-6, the CDR3 gives the full variable domain: EPEVTQTPSHQVTQMGQEVILRCVPISNHLYFYWYRQILGQKVEFLVSFYNNEISEKSEIFDDQFSVERPDGSNFTLKIRSTKLEDSAMYFCASSAGANVLTFGAGSRLTVL.